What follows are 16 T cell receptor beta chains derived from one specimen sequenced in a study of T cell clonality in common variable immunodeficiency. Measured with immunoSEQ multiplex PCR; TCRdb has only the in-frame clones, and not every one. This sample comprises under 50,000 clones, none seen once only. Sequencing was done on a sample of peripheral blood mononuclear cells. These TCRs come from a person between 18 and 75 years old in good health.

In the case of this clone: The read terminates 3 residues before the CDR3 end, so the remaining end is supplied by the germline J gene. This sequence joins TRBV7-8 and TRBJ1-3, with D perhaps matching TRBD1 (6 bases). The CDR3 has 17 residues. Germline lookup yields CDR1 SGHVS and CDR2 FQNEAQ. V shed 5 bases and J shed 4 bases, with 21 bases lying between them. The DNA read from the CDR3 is TGTGCCAGCAGCCCAGGAGGCCAGGGGAGGGGGGGAAACACC. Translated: CASSPGGQGRGGNT. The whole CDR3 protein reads CASSPGGQGRGGNTIYF.

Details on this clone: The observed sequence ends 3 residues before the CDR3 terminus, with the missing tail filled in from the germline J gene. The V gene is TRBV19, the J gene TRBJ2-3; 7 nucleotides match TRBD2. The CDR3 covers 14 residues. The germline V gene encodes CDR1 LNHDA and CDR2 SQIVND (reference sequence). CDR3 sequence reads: CASSMWGGNQPQYF. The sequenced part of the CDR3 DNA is TGTGCCAGTAGTATGTGGGGGGGGAATCAGCCG.

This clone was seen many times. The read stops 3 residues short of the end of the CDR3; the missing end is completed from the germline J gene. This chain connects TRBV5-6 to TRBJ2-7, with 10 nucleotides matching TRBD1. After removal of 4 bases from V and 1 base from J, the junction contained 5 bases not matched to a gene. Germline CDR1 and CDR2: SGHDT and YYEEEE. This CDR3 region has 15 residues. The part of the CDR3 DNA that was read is TGTGCCAGCAGCCCCCGGGACAGGGGTTCCTACGAG. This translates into CASSPRDRGSYE. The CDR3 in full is CASSPRDRGSYEQYF.

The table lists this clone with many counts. Partial CDR3 DNA: TGCGCCAGCAGCTTGGGTAGGGGCCCGGCGGTTCTATGGGGC. As protein: CASSLGRGPAVLWG. The entire CDR3 protein reads CASSLGRGPAVLWGYTF. The chain combines TRBV5-1 with TRBJ1-2; tentatively, D is TRBD1 (5 bases). The sequenced fragment ends 3 residues before the CDR3 boundary, so the rest is inferred from the germline J gene. In germline, CDR1 is SGHRS, CDR2 YFSETQ. The CDR3 totals 17 residues.

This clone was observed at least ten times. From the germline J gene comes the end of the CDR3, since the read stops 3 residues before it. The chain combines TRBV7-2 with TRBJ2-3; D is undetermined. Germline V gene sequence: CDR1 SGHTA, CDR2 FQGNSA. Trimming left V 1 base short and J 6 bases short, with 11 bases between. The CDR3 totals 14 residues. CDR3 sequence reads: CASSLDISWDTQYF. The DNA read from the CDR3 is TGTGCCAGCAGCTTAGATATCAGTTGGGATACG.

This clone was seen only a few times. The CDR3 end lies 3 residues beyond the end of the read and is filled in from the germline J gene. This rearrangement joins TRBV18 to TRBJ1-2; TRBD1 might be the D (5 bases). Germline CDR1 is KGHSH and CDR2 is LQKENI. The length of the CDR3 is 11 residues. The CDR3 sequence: CASSPGGGYTF. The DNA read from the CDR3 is TGTGCCAGCTCACCAGGGGGGGGC.

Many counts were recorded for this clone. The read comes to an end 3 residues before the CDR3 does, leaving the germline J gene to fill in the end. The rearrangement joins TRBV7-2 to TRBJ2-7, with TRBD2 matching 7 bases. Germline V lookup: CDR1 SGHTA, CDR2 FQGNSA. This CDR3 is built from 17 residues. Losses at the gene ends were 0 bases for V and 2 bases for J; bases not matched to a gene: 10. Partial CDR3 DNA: TGTGCCAGCAGCTTAGCCACTAGCGTAACGTCAACCTACGAG. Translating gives CASSLATSVTSTYE. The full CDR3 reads CASSLATSVTSTYEQYF. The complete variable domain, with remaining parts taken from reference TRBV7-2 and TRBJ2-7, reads GAGVSQSPSNKVTEKGKDVELRCDPISGHTALYWYRQSLGQGLEFLIYFQGNSAPDKSGLPSDRFSAERTGGSVSTLTIQRTQQEDSAVYLCASSLATSVTSTYEQYFGPGTRLTVT.

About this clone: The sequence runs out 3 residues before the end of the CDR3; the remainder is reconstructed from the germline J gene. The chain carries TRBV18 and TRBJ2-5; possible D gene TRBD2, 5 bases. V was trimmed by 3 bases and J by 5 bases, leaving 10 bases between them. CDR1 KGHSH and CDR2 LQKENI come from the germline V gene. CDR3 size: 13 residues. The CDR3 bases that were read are TGTGCCAGCTCACCCGAGCGGTTGGAGACC. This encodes CASSPERLET. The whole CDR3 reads CASSPERLETQYF.

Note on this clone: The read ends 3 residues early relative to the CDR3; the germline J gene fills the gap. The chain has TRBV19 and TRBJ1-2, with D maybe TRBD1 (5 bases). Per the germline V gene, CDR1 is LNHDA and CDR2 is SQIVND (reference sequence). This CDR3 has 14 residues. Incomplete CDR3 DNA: TGTGCCAGTAGTAATATTGGGGGGAACTACGAC. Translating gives CASSNIGGNYD. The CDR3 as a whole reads CASSNIGGNYDYTF. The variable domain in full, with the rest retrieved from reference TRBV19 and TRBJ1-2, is DGGITQSPKYLFRKEGQNVTLSCEQNLNHDAMYWYRQDPGQGLRLIYYSQIVNDFQKGDIAEGYSVSREKKESFPLTVTSAQKNPTAFYLCASSNIGGNYDYTFGSGTRLTVV.

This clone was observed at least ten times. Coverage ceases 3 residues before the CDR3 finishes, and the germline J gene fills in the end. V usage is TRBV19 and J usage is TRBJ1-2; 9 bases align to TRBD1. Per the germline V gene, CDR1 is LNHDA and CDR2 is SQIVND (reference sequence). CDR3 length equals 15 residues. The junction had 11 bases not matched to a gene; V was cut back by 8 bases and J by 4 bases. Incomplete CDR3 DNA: TGTGCCAGTTCTGATAGACAGGGGGACCTCTATGGC. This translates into CASSDRQGDLYG. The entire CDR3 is CASSDRQGDLYGYTF.

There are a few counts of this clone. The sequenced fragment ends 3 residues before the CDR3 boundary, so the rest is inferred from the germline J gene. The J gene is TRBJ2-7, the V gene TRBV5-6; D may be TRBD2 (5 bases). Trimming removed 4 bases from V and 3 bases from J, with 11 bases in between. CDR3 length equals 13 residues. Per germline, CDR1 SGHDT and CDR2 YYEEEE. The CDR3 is CASSPGLHYEQYF. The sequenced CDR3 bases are TGTGCCAGCAGCCCCGGACTGCACTACGAG. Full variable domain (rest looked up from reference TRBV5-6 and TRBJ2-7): DAGVTQSPTHLIKTRGQQVTLRCSPKSGHDTVSWYQQALGQGPQFIFQYYEEEERQRGNFPDRFSGHQFPNYSSELNVNALLLGDSALYLCASSPGLHYEQYFGPGTRLTVT.

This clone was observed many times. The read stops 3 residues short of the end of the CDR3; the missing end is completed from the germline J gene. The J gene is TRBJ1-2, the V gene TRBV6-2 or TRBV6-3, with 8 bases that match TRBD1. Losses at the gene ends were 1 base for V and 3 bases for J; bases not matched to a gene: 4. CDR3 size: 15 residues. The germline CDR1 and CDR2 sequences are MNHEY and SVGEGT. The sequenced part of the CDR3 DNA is TGTGCCAGCAGTTACTACGGACAGGGTCACTATGGC. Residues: CASSYYGQGHYG. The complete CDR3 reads CASSYYGQGHYGYTF.

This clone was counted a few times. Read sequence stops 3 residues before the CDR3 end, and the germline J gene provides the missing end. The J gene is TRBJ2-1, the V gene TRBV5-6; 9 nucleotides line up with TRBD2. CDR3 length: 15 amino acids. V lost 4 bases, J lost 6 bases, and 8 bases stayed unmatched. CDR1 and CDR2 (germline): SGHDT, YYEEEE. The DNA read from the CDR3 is TGTGCCAGCAGCCCCGGAGTAGCGGGGGTCAATGAG. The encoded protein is CASSPGVAGVNE. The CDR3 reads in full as CASSPGVAGVNEQFF.

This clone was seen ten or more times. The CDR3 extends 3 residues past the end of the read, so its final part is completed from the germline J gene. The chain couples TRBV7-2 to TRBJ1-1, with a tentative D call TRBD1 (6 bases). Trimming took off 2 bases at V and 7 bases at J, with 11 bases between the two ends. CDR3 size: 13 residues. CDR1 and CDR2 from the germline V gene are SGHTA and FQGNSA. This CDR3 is CASSLTGLGEAFF. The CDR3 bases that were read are TGTGCCAGCAGCTTAACAGGGCTAGGTGAA.

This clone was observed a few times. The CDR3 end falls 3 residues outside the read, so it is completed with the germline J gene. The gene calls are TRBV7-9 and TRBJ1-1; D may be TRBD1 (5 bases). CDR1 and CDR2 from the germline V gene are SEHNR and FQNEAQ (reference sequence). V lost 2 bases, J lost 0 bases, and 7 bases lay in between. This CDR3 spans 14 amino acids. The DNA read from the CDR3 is TGTGCCAGCAGCTTAAACAGGTTGAACACTGAA. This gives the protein CASSLNRLNTE. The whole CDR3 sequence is CASSLNRLNTEAFF.

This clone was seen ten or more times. The CDR3: CASSAAGAAYGYTF. Partial CDR3 DNA: TGTGCCAGTAGTGCCGCAGGGGCGGCCTATGGC. The chain is built from TRBV19 and TRBJ1-2; a weak D match, TRBD1 (6 bases). The read halts 3 residues ahead of the CDR3 end, with the missing end drawn from the germline J gene. The CDR3 has 14 residues. Germline CDR1 LNHDA, CDR2 SQIVND (reference sequence). Trimming stripped 5 bases from V and 4 bases from J, with 14 bases between.